This entry lists 14 T cell receptor beta chains sequenced from one sample in a study of T cells after yellow fever vaccination (dated by TCRdb to between 2018 and 2020). The method behind the library was 5' RACE. TCRdb records Illumina HiSeq 2500 as the sequencer. TCRdb reran the public reads through fastp at Q25 and MiXCR, keeping productive beta chains. Merged by CDR3 protein, the rows form single entries marked with the most common genes and DNA. A total of some 500,000 distinct CDR3 sequences appear in this sample, roughly 14% of them only once. Together, the top ten hold around an eighth of the sample. Per the publication, the treatment or condition label means: live attenuated yellow fever vaccine strain. Sequenced material: PBMCs, taken on the day of the yellow fever booster vaccination. The origin of the receptors is a man aged 30 to 45 who received the YFV17D yellow fever vaccine.

V gene TRBV20-1 combines with J gene TRBJ2-1; TRBD2 aligns across 12 bases. Germline-derived CDR1 and CDR2 are DFQATT and SNEGSKA (reference sequence). V dropped 2 bases and J dropped 0; count of bases not matched to a gene: 11. CDR3 length: 19 amino acids. The CDR3 coding sequence is TGCAGTGCTAGACGACTAGCGGGAGAACCCCAGAGCTCCTACAATGAGCAGTTCTTC. Translation: CSARRLAGEPQSSYNEQFF.

This clonotype was picked up a small number of times. CDR3 sequence: CASGPGLASNEQFF. DNA for the CDR3: TGTGCTAGTGGCCCGGGACTAGCGTCCAATGAGCAGTTCTTC. The chain carries TRBV12-5 and TRBJ2-1, with 10 bases aligning to TRBD2. The CDR3 has 14 residues. Germline values: CDR1 LGHNT, CDR2 FRNRAP. Trimming cost V 6 bases and J 6 bases; bases outside gene matches: 5.

This clonotype was counted only a few times. The chain couples TRBV6-2 or TRBV6-3 to TRBJ2-7; possible D gene TRBD2, 5 bases. CDR1 and CDR2 (germline): MNHEY, SVGEGT. This CDR3 has 13 residues. V lost 10 bases, J lost 5 bases, and 18 bases lay in between. This chain's CDR3 is CATTTGGINEQYF. DNA for the CDR3: TGTGCCACGACTACTGGAGGTATCAACGAGCAGTACTTC.

This clonotype occurred a few times. The rearrangement links TRBV30 to TRBJ2-7; 11 nucleotides line up with TRBD1. Germline trimming cut 1 base from V and 0 bases from J; bases unmatched to any gene: 2. This CDR3 contains 15 residues. Germline loops: CDR1 GTSNPN, CDR2 SVGIG (reference sequence). The CDR3 reads CAWSEDRGLSYEQYF. The CDR3 bases are TGTGCCTGGAGTGAGGACAGGGGGCTCTCCTACGAGCAGTACTTC.

This clonotype has more than one count but fewer than ten. The CDR3 sequence is CASRFGLAGVDEQFF. The CDR3 nucleotides are TGTGCCAGCAGATTCGGACTAGCGGGAGTAGATGAGCAGTTCTTC. The V and J genes are TRBV6-2 or TRBV6-3 and TRBJ2-1, with 13 bases fitting TRBD2. Germline-derived CDR1 and CDR2 are MNHEY and SVGEGT. V trimming: 6 bases; J trimming: 8 bases; junction bases outside the gene matches: 7. The CDR3 consists of 15 residues.

The chain uses TRBV29-1 and TRBJ1-5; possibly TRBD1 for D (6 bases). The CDR3 runs 14 residues. The V gene's germline CDR1 is SQVTM and CDR2 ANQGSEA. Trimming cost V 5 bases and J 5 bases, with 16 bases left between them. Written as DNA, the CDR3 is TGCAGCGTTTCAGGGGTATCAAACGATCAGCCCCAGCATTTT. Its protein product is CSVSGVSNDQPQHF.

This clonotype was observed a few times. The rearrangement uses TRBV11-2 and TRBJ2-3; the match to TRBD2 covers 14 bases. J was trimmed by 3 bases and V by 4 bases; bases with no gene match: 9. CDR3 length: 18 residues. CDR1 and CDR2 from the germline V gene are SGHAT and FQNNGV. The CDR3 nucleotides are TGTGCCAGCAGCTCCAGAGAGACTAGCGGGAGGGTGACAGATACGCAGTATTTT. Encoded protein: CASSSRETSGRVTDTQYF.

The chain links TRBV7-9 to TRBJ1-1, with D hard to call. CDR1 is SEHNR, CDR2 FQNEAQ, per germline (reference sequence). Trimming took off 1 base at V and 1 base at J, with 13 bases between the two ends. This CDR3 contains 16 residues. CDR3 in amino acids: CASSLVVGKTNTEAFF. The CDR3, as DNA: TGTGCCAGCAGCTTAGTGGTTGGCAAGACGAACACTGAAGCTTTCTTT.

CDR3 sequence (DNA): TGCACTGGACTAGCGGGAGGGAGCACAGATACGCAGTATTTT. Protein product: CTGLAGGSTDTQYF. The genes are TRBV20-1 and TRBJ2-3; 15 positions agree with TRBD2. The CDR3 covers 14 residues. Germline assignment: CDR1 DFQATT and CDR2 SNEGSKA (reference sequence).

This clonotype was seen more than once but under ten times. V gene TRBV29-1 combines with J gene TRBJ2-7, with 7 bases fitting TRBD1. The J segment lost 1 base and the V segment lost 2 bases, leaving 8 bases of the junction unmatched. The CDR3 spans 15 residues. Germline V gene sequence: CDR1 SQVTM, CDR2 ANQGSEA. The CDR3 coding sequence is TGCAGCGTTGAAAGGGGGACAGACCTTTCCTACGAGCAGTACTTC. This codes for CSVERGTDLSYEQYF.

This clonotype came up many times. The gene calls are TRBV5-6 and TRBJ1-1; D not certain. The V end lost 2 bases, the J end lost 1 base, and 6 bases lay between the germline ends. CDR1 and CDR2 from the germline V gene are SGHDT and YYEEEE. The CDR3 length is 13 residues. The CDR3 nucleotides read TGTGCCAGCAGCTTACCCGCGAACACTGAAGCTTTCTTT. This sequence encodes CASSLPANTEAFF.

The CDR3 DNA reads as TGCGCCAGCAGCGAGGACAGCTCCTACAATGAGCAGTTCTTC. Its protein product is CASSEDSSYNEQFF. The chain recombines TRBV5-1 with TRBJ2-1, with a weak D call TRBD1 (6 bases). The V gene's germline CDR1 is SGHRS and CDR2 YFSETQ. Trimming pared 4 bases from V and 0 bases from J, leaving 8 bases between. This CDR3 is 14 amino acids long.

The V and J genes are TRBV20-1 and TRBJ2-5; D possibly corresponds to TRBD1 (5 bases). CDR1 is DFQATT and CDR2 is SNEGSKA in the germline V gene (reference sequence). V was trimmed by 1 base and J by 5 bases, leaving 20 bases between them. This CDR3 is 16 amino acids long. CDR3 residues: CSARGAGKGKGETQYF. For the CDR3, the DNA is TGCAGTGCTAGAGGGGCAGGAAAAGGGAAGGGGGAGACCCAGTACTTC.

V usage is TRBV4-3 and J usage is TRBJ2-1; a weak D match, TRBD2 (6 bases). Germline V gene sequence: CDR1 LGHNA, CDR2 YSLEER. Trimming took 2 bases from V and 3 from J, leaving 14 bases between them. This CDR3 comprises 16 residues. The CDR3 reads CASSQSGRASYNEQFF. CDR3 nucleotide sequence: TGCGCCAGCAGCCAATCCGGGAGAGCGAGCTACAATGAGCAGTTCTTC.